The source of this T cell receptor beta chain is a study of post-analysis software for immune sequencing data. This clonotype was recorded a few times. Its specificity is not known. Prepared TCR beta cDNA libraries contained unique molecular identifiers. TCRdb passed the PCR reads through MiXCR, listing each CDR3 protein once. This sample has 650,000 to 850,000 distinct CDR3 sequences, with under 60% found just once. Overall study results and limits: Under the F measure, samples that were prepared in one batch clustered strongly together. Among 5 or 6 TRBV segments more frequent in patients than controls were TRBV5-6, TRBV5-1 and TRBV20-1.

CDR1 and CDR2 (germline): SGHAT, FQNNGV. V gave up 1 base and J gave up 9 bases; unmatched junction bases: 6. This CDR3 region has 14 residues. The rearrangement links TRBV11-2 to TRBJ2-1; 7 nucleotides agree with TRBD2. This clonotype originated in a girl aged 5-17 years with multiple sclerosis. The sample was blood. The CDR3 sequence: CASSLASREFEQFF. For the CDR3, the DNA is TGTGCCAGCAGCTTAGCCTCGCGGGAGTTTGAGCAGTTCTTC.